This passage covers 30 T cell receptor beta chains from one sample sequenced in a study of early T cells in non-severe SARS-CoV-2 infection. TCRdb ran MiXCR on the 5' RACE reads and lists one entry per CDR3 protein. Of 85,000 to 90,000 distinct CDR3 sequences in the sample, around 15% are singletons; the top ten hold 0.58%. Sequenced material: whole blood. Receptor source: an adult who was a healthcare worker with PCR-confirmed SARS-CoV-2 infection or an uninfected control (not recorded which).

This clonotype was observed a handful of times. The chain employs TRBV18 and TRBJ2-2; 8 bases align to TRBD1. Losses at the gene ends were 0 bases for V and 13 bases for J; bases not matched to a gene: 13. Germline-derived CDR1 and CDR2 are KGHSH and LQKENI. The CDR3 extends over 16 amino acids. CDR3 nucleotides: TGTGCCAGCTCACCACCGAGGGCAGGGGGCCGTGCGAGGCTGTTTTTT. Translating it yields CASSPPRAGGRARLFF.

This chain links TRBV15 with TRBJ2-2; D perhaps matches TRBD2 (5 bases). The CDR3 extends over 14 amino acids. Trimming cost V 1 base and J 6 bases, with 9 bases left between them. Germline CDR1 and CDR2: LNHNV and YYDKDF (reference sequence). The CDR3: CATSRADGAGELFF. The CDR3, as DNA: TGTGCCACCAGCAGAGCGGACGGGGCCGGGGAGCTGTTTTTT.

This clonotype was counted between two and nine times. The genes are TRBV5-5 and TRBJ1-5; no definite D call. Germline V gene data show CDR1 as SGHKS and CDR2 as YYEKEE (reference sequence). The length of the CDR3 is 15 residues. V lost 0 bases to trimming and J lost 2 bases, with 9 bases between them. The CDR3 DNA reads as TGTGCCAGCAGCTTGGTCGGGGAGGGCAATCAGCCCCAGCATTTT. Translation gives CASSLVGEGNQPQHF.

Here the CDR3 DNA reads TGCAGCGTTGAACCTAACACCGGGGAGCTGTTTTTT. Translation gives CSVEPNTGELFF. This chain connects TRBV29-1 to TRBJ2-2; the D is unclear. Germline V CDR1 and CDR2: SQVTM, ANQGSEA. This CDR3 has 12 residues. Trimming removed 2 bases from V and 2 bases from J, with 3 bases in between.

Here the CDR3 reads CASSLGLGKNIQYF. CDR3 sequence (DNA): TGTGCCAGCAGCTTAGGACTCGGAAAAAACATTCAGTACTTC. The chain is built from TRBV5-6 and TRBJ2-4, with D perhaps TRBD2 (5 bases). V lost 2 bases and J 4 bases, leaving 10 bases between the germline ends. Germline CDR1 SGHDT, CDR2 YYEEEE. The CDR3 contains 14 residues.

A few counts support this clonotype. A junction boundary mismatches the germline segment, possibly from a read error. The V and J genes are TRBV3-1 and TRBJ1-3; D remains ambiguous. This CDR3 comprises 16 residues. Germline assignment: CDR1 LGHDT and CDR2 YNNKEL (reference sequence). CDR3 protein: CASSQVPGSSENTIYF. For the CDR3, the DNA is TGTGCCAGCAGCCAAGTTCCGGGAAGCTCTGAAAACACCATATATTTT.

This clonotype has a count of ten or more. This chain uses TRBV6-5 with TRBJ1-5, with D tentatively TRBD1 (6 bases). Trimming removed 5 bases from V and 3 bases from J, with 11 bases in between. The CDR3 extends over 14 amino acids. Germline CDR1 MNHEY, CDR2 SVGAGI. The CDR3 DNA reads TGTGCCAGCAGTGACAGGCTACTCAATCAGCCCCAGCATTTT. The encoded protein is CASSDRLLNQPQHF.

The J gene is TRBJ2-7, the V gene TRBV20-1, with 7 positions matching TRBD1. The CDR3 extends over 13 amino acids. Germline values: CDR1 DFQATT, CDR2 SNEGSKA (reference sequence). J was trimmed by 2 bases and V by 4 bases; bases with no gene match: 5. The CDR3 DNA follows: TGCAGTGCTATCATTGGACAGGCCTACGAGCAGTACGTC. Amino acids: CSAIIGQAYEQYV.

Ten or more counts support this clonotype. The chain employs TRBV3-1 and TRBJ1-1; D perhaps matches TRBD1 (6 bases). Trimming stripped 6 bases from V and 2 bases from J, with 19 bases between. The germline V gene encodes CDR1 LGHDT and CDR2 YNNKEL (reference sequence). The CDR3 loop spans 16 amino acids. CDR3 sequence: CASRGGAGKFNTEAFF. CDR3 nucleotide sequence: TGTGCCAGCAGAGGGGGGGCAGGAAAGTTTAACACTGAAGCTTTCTTT.

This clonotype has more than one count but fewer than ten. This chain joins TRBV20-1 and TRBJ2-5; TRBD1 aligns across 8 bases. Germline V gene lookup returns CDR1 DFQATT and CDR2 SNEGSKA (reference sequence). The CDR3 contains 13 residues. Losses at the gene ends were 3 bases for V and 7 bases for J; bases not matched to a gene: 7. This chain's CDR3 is CSASGTRGPTQYF. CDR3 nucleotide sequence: TGCAGTGCTAGTGGCACCAGGGGGCCGACCCAGTACTTC.

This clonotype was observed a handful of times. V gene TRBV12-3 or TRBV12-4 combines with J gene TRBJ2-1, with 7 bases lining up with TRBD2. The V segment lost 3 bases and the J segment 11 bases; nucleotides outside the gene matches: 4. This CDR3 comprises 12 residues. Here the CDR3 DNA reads TGTGCCAGCAGTTTTGGACTAGGGAAGCAGTTCTTC. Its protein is CASSFGLGKQFF.

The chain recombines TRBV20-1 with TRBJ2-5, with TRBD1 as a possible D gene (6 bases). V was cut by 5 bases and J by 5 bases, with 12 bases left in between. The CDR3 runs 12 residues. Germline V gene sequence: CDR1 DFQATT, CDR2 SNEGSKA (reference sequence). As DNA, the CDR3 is TGCAGTGCTCATCTTAGGGGGGAGACCCAGTACTTC. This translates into CSAHLRGETQYF.

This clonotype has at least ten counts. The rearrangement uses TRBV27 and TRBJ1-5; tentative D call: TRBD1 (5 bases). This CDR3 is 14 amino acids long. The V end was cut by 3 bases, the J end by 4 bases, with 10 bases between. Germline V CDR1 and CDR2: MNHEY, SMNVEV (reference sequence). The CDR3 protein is CASSFGAGNQPQHF. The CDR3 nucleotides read TGTGCCAGCAGTTTTGGGGCGGGGAATCAGCCCCAGCATTTT.

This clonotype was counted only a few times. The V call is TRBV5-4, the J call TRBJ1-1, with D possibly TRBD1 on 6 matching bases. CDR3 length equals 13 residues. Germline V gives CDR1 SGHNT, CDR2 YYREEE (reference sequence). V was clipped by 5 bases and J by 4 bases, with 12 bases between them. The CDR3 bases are TGTGCCAGCAGGCAGGGGCGCGGCACTGAAGCTTTCTTT. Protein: CASRQGRGTEAFF. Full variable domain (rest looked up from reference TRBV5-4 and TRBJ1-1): ETGVTQSPTHLIKTRGQQVTLRCSSQSGHNTVSWYQQALGQGPQFIFQYYREEENGRGNFPPRFSGLQFPNYSSELNVNALELDDSALYLCASRQGRGTEAFFGQGTRLTVV.

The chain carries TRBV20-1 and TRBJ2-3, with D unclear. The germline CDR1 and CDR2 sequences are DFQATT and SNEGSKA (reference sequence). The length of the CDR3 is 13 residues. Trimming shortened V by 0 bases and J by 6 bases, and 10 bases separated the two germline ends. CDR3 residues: CSARDRYSDTQYF. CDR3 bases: TGCAGTGCTAGAGATCGCTATTCGGATACGCAGTATTTT.

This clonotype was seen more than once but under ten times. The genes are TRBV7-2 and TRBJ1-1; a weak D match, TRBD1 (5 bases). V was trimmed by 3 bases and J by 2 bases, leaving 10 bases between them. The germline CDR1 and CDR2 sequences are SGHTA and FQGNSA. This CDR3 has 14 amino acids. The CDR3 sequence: CASSFQTVNTEAFF. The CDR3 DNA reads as TGTGCCAGCAGCTTCCAGACAGTTAACACTGAAGCTTTCTTT.

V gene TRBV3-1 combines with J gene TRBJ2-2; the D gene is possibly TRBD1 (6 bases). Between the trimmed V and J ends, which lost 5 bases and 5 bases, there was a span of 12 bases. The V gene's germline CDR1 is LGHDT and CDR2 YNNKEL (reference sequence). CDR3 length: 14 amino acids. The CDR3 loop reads CASSAGQKTGELFF. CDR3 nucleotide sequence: TGTGCCAGCAGCGCCGGACAGAAAACCGGGGAGCTGTTTTTT.

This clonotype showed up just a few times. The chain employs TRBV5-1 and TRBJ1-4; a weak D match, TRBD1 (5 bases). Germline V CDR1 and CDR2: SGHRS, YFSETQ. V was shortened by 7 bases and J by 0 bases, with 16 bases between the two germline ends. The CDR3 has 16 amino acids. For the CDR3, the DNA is TGCGCCAGCGGGTATGGACCGGGGGCAACTAATGAAAAACTGTTTTTT. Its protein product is CASGYGPGATNEKLFF.

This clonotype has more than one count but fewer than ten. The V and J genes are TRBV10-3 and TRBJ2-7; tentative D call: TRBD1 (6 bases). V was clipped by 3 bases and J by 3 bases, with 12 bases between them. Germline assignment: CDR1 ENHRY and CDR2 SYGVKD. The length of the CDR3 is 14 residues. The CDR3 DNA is TGTGCCATCAGTGACCTTCAGGACAGCTACGAGCAGTACGTC. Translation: CAISDLQDSYEQYV.

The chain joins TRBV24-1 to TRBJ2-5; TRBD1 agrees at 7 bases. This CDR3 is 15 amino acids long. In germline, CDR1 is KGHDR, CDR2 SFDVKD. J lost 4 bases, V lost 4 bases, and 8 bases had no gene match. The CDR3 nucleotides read TGTGCCACCAGTGACCAGACAGGGCCCGGAGAGACCCAGTACTTC. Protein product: CATSDQTGPGETQYF.

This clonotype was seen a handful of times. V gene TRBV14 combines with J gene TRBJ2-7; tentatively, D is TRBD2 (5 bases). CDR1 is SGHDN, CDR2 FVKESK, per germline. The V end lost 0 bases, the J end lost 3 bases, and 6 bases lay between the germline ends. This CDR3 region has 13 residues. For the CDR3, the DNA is TGTGCCAGCAGCCAAGACCGGGACTACGAGCAGTACGTC. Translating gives CASSQDRDYEQYV.

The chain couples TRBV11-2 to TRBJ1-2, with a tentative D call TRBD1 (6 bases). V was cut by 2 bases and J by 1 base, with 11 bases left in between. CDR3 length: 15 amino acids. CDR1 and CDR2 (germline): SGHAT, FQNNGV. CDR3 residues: CASSLIRDNNYGYTF. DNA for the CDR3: TGTGCCAGCAGCTTAATTCGGGACAATAACTATGGCTACACCTTC.

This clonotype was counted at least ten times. CDR3 sequence (DNA): TGTGCTAGTGGTACCCCCTCGGTGCAGTACGTC. The encoded protein is CASGTPSVQYV. This chain connects TRBV12-5 to TRBJ2-7; D is undetermined. Germline CDR1 reads LGHNT; CDR2 reads FRNRAP. This CDR3 has 11 amino acids. The V and J ends lost 5 bases and 9 bases respectively, with 11 bases between them.

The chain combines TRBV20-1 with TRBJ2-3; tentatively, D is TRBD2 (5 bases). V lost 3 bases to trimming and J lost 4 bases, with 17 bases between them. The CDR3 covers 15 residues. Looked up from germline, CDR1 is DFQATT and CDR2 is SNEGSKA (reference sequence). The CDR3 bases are TGCAGTGCTAGTCGTTACCCGCTGGAGGCAGATACGCAGTATTTT. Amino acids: CSASRYPLEADTQYF.

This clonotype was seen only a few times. The CDR3 here is CSARDRVTGELFF. The CDR3 bases are TGCAGTGCCCGGGACAGGGTCACCGGGGAGCTGTTTTTT. The chain joins TRBV20-1 to TRBJ2-2, with 9 nucleotides matching TRBD1. The CDR3 runs 13 residues. Germline trimming cut 6 bases from V and 4 bases from J; bases unmatched to any gene: 3. Looked up from germline, CDR1 is DFQATT and CDR2 is SNEGSKA (reference sequence).

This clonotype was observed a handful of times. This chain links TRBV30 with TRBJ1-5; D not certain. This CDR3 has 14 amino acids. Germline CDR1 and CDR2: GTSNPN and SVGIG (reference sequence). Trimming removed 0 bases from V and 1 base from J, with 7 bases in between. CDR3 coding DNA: TGTGCCTGGAGTGTACTGGGAAGCAATCAGCCCCAGCATTTT. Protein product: CAWSVLGSNQPQHF.

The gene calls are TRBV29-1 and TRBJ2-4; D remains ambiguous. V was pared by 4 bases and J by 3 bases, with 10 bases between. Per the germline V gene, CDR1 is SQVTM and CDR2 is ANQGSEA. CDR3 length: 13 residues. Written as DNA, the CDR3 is TGCAGCGTTGTAAGTGGGGTCAAAAACATTCAGTACTTC. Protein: CSVVSGVKNIQYF.

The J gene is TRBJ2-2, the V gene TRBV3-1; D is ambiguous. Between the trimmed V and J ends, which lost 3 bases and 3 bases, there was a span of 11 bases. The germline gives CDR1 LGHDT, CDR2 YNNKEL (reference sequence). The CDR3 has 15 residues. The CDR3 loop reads CASSQPALYTGELFF. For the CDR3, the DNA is TGTGCCAGCAGCCAGCCCGCCCTGTACACCGGGGAGCTGTTTTTT.

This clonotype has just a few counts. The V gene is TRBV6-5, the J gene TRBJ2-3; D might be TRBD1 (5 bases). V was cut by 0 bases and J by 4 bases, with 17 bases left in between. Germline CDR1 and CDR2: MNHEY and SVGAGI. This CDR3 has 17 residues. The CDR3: CASSYSKYRSQPDTQYF. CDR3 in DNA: TGTGCCAGCAGTTACTCGAAATACAGGTCTCAGCCAGATACGCAGTATTTT.

CDR3 region: CASSPARATDRSINQPQHF. CDR3 nucleotide sequence: TGTGCCAGCAGCCCCGCCCGGGCCACGGATCGATCTATAAATCAGCCCCAGCATTTT. This chain links TRBV7-8 with TRBJ1-5; no reliable D call. This CDR3 contains 19 residues. Germline CDR1 reads SGHVS; CDR2 reads FQNEAQ. With 5 bases removed from V and 4 bases from J, the gap between germline ends came to 27 bases. Drawing the rest from reference TRBV7-8 and TRBJ1-5, the complete variable domain is GAGVSQSPRYKVAKRGQDVALRCDPISGHVSLFWYQQALGQGPEFLTYFQNEAQLDKSGLPSDRFFAERPEGSVSTLKIQRTQQEDSAVYLCASSPARATDRSINQPQHFGDGTRLSIL.